These T cell receptor beta chains were read from a single sample in a study of cytomegalovirus exposure and HLA in healthy donors. Repertoires were generated with immunoSEQ multiplex PCR, while TCRdb's copy carries only in-frame clones and drops some. The data contain 100,000 or so clones, around 63% of them singletons. Sequences were obtained from PBMCs. These receptors all come from a man aged 30 to 39 in good health and CMV-seronegative. CDR3s leave out the opening cysteine and the closing phenylalanine or tryptophan. D genes are given only for firm matches. Only some rows state a clone size, as once, few, many or a class for expanded clones.

TRBV5-4,TRBJ1-4,.,TRBD1,ASSSNRGGNEKLF
TRBV5-1,TRBJ2-1,.,.,ASSLQSYNEQF
TRBV7-2,TRBJ1-1,.,.,ASSSGGVRIPAF
TRBV15,TRBJ1-2,.,.,ATSRDREGPYGYT
TRBV6-1,TRBJ2-1,.,TRBD2,ASSSLAGVSNEQF
TRBV7-9,TRBJ2-2,few,TRBD2,ASSLAGRLAGTGELF
TRBV28,TRBJ2-1,.,TRBD2,ASITAGKLNNEQF
TRBV19,TRBJ2-7,.,TRBD2,ASRQRETGEQY
TRBV11-3,TRBJ2-7,.,TRBD2,ASSASSGPYEQY
TRBV4-3,TRBJ2-1,.,.,ASSQIRRSSYNEQF
TRBV6-1,TRBJ2-7,.,.,ASSEASQGTYEQY
TRBV20-1,TRBJ2-1,.,.,SVPYGNEQF
TRBV30,TRBJ2-1,.,.,AWRDSYNEQF
TRBV18,TRBJ2-7,few,TRBD1,ASSPTGTGTLREQY
TRBV30,TRBJ1-5,.,.,AWSTGTLGNQPQH
TRBV18,TRBJ2-5,.,.,ASSSATSGETQY
TRBV4-3,TRBJ2-5,.,.,ASSPQRGETQY
TRBV5-4,TRBJ1-1,many,.,ASSLGGEEMNTEAF
TRBV18,TRBJ1-1,.,.,ASSPIGGEAEAF
TRBV7-8,TRBJ2-7,.,TRBD1,ASSLLGGASYEQY
TRBV4-1,TRBJ2-7,few,.,ASSPSGILEAYEQY
TRBV7-8,.,.,TRBD2,ASSLSTSGRAYEQY
TRBV19,TRBJ2-1,.,.,ASLGRGSSYNEQF
TRBV6-6,TRBJ2-2,many,.,ASSVTGTPNTGELF
TRBV19,TRBJ2-2,.,TRBD2,ASSIGRTSRGTNTGELF
TRBV11-2,TRBJ2-5,.,.,ASSTGLQETQY
TRBV21-1,TRBJ2-1,.,.,ASSKAGGQGRSEQF